The T cell receptor (beta chain) under discussion was sequenced for a study of regulatory T cells in long-lasting Graves disease. This clonotype showed up just a few times. Researchers made TCR beta libraries by using iRepertoire HTBI primers and running Arm-PCR on CDR3 regions. Using its own MiXCR run on the multiplex PCR reads, TCRdb lists one record per CDR3 protein. This sample carries around 400,000 distinct CDR3 sequences, 23% of them seen once, and the ten largest clones take 26%. CDR3 length: 14 amino acids. The germline V and J ends were trimmed by 1 base and 5 bases, with 11 bases remaining between them. Per the germline V gene, CDR1 is SGHTA and CDR2 is FQGNSA. Stated time point: persistent/refractory GD, antithyroid drugs over 5 years with positive TRAb. There was RNA extracted from PBMCs, and the TCR library was made from it.

The source was peripheral blood mononuclear cells (PBMCs), collected when the disease was refractory, from a patient treated with antithyroid drugs. This receptor was taken from a female donor with Graves disease. The chain recombines TRBV7-2 with TRBJ2-5; D gene unclear. Written as DNA, the CDR3 is TGTGCCAGCAGCTTAGACGGCAGGTTGGAGACCCAGTACTTC. The encoded protein is CASSLDGRLETQYF.